Each of the 8 T cell receptor beta chains below was sequenced from the same sample in a study of OX40 agonist ivuxolimab in advanced cancers. Clones were read by immunoSEQ multiplex PCR, and TCRdb kept only the in-frame ones, dropping some. Of tens of thousands of clones in the sample, 88% were seen once. Sample: CD4+ or CD8+ T cells sorted from blood, taken in a trial of the OX40 agonist ivuxolimab. The receptors were gathered from an adult with an advanced solid tumor such as melanoma, head and neck, liver or kidney cancer.

The chain uses TRBV4-3 and TRBJ2-1, with TRBD2 matching over 11 bases. Trimming cost V 0 bases and J 5 bases; bases outside gene matches: 6. CDR1 is LGHNA, CDR2 YSLEER, per germline. The CDR3 consists of 17 residues. DNA of the CDR3: TGCGCCAGCAGCCAAGATCAGGGACTAGCGGATAACAATGAGCAGTTCTTC. Translated: CASSQDQGLADNNEQFF.

V gene TRBV27 combines with J gene TRBJ1-1; D is unclear. Germline V gene sequence: CDR1 MNHEY, CDR2 SMNVEV (reference sequence). Trimming cost V 6 bases and J 1 base, with 12 bases left between them. CDR3 length: 14 amino acids. The CDR3 coding sequence is TGTGCCAGCAGAGGTCATCAAACGAACACTGAAGCTTTCTTT. Protein: CASRGHQTNTEAFF.

J is TRBJ1-1 and V is TRBV28; tentative D call: TRBD1 (5 bases). The germline V gene encodes CDR1 MDHEN and CDR2 SYDVKM. V gave up 10 bases and J gave up 4 bases, with 16 bases separating them. The CDR3 is 13 amino acids. The CDR3 region has the DNA TGTGCCATAACGACAGATGGTATCACTGAAGCTTTCTTT. As protein: CAITTDGITEAFF.

The chain recombines TRBV5-8 with TRBJ2-6; 8 bases align to TRBD1. The germline V gene has CDR1 SGHTS and CDR2 YDEGEE. This CDR3 comprises 15 residues. Trimming at V came to 4 bases and at J to 5 bases, leaving 5 bases not matched to a gene. This chain's CDR3 is CASSSDRGRANVLTF. CDR3 sequence (DNA): TGTGCCAGCAGCAGTGACAGGGGTCGGGCCAACGTCCTGACTTTC. Drawing the rest from reference TRBV5-8 and TRBJ2-6, the complete variable domain is EAGVTQSPTHLIKTRGQQATLRCSPISGHTSVYWYQQALGLGLQFLLWYDEGEERNRGNFPPRFSGRQFPNYSSELNVNALELEDSALYLCASSSDRGRANVLTFGAGSRLTVL.

The sample holds one count of this clone. The junction shows a germline mismatch at one end, possibly a read error. V usage is TRBV6-5 and J usage is TRBJ2-2, with D possibly called TRBD1 or TRBD2 (6 bases each). Germline values: CDR1 MNHEY, CDR2 SVGAGI. CDR3 size: 16 residues. CDR3 loop: CASSYNKGGRDRGAVF. The CDR3, as DNA: TGTGCCAGCAGTTACAACAAGGGGGGCCGGGACCGGGGAGCTGTTTTT.

The table lists this clone with a few counts. The CDR3 loop reads CASSTPGQETQYF. The CDR3 region has the DNA TGTGCCAGCAGCACCCCCGGTCAAGAGACCCAGTACTTC. This sequence joins TRBV9 and TRBJ2-5, with D unresolved. This CDR3 is 13 amino acids long. Germline-derived CDR1 and CDR2 are SGDLS and YYNGEE. V shed 4 bases and J shed 2 bases, with 9 bases lying between them. The full variable domain, its missing parts supplied by reference TRBV9 and TRBJ2-5, is DSGVTQTPKHLITATGQRVTLRCSPRSGDLSVYWYQQSLDQGLQFLIQYYNGEERAKGNILERFSAQQFPDLHSELNLSSLELGDSALYFCASSTPGQETQYFGPGTRLLVL.

The chain recombines TRBV19 with TRBJ2-1; D unclear. The CDR3 extends over 13 amino acids. Trimming shortened V by 1 base and J by 3 bases, and 4 bases separated the two germline ends. The V gene's germline CDR1 is LNHDA and CDR2 SQIVND (reference sequence). CDR3 sequence (DNA): TGTGCCAGTAGTATAGGTAGCTACAATGAGCAGTTCTTC. Its translation is CASSIGSYNEQFF.

The V and J genes are TRBV9 and TRBJ1-1; D gene ambiguous. Trimming left V 0 bases short and J 3 bases short, with 27 bases between. CDR3 length: 20 amino acids. CDR1 is SGDLS, CDR2 YYNGEE, per germline. The CDR3 is CASSVGEKGPVVVGYTEAFF. CDR3 bases: TGTGCCAGCAGCGTAGGGGAAAAAGGACCTGTGGTCGTGGGGTACACTGAAGCTTTCTTT.